One and the same sample provided the 19 T cell receptor beta chains below, sequenced in a study of early T cells in non-severe SARS-CoV-2 infection listed by TCRdb under 2021. Library creation used 5' RACE. Sequencing instrument: NextSeq 500. Clones were called with MiXCR by TCRdb after fastp trimmed the public reads at Q25, and only in-frame beta chains were retained. Rows are combined by CDR3 protein, so each entry shows the most common genes and DNA. Across this sample there are roughly 58,000 distinct CDR3 sequences, with around a tenth seen only once. Jointly, the top ten make up around 9.6% of the sample. Sequencing was performed on whole blood. The origin of the receptors is an adult who was a healthcare worker with PCR-confirmed SARS-CoV-2 infection or an uninfected control (not recorded which).

This clonotype was found many times. The genes are TRBV12-3 or TRBV12-4 and TRBJ2-7, with D maybe TRBD1 (5 bases). V shed 5 bases and J shed 3 bases, with 8 bases lying between them. The CDR3 contains 12 residues. CDR3 nucleotides: TGTGCCAGCAGTCCCGACAGCTACGAGCAGTACTTC. This sequence encodes CASSPDSYEQYF.

The V call is TRBV2, the J call TRBJ1-6, with 10 bases matching TRBD1. The V and J ends lost 6 bases and 10 bases, in that order; junction bases with no gene match: 9. This CDR3 is 15 amino acids long. Germline V lookup: CDR1 SNHLY, CDR2 FYNNEI. CDR3 DNA sequence: TGTGCCAGCAGAATAGACAGGGGGCAACGATCACCCCTCCACTTT. It codes for CASRIDRGQRSPLHF. Together with reference TRBV2 and TRBJ1-6, the CDR3 gives the full variable domain: EPEVTQTPSHQVTQMGQEVILRCVPISNHLYFYWYRQILGQKVEFLVSFYNNEISEKSEIFDDQFSVERPDGSNFTLKIRSTKLEDSAMYFCASRIDRGQRSPLHFGNGTRLTVT.

This clonotype showed up just a few times. The chain joins TRBV24-1 to TRBJ2-3; tentatively, D is TRBD1 or TRBD2 (5 bases each). Germline values: CDR1 KGHDR, CDR2 SFDVKD. CDR3 length: 14 residues. V was clipped by 5 bases and J by 3 bases, with 11 bases between them. CDR3 sequence (DNA): TGTGCCACCAGTGTCGGGACGAAAACAGATACGCAGTATTTT. Amino acid sequence: CATSVGTKTDTQYF.

V gene TRBV12-3 or TRBV12-4 combines with J gene TRBJ1-4; 7 bases align to TRBD1. The J segment lost 8 bases and the V segment lost 6 bases, leaving 12 bases of the junction unmatched. CDR3 size: 15 residues. CDR3 coding DNA: TGTGCCAGCAGGGCCTTGACAGGGTATAACGAAAAACTGTTTTTT. Its translation: CASRALTGYNEKLFF.

The chain combines TRBV7-9 with TRBJ1-5; D is perhaps TRBD1 (5 bases). V was cut by 5 bases and J by 3 bases, with 8 bases left in between. Germline V CDR1 and CDR2: SEHNR, FQNEAQ (reference sequence). The CDR3 covers 13 residues. CDR3 in DNA: TGTGCCAGCAGCCTGGACACCAATCAGCCCCAGCATTTT. Translation: CASSLDTNQPQHF.

The chain joins TRBV28 to TRBJ2-7; 10 bases are a match to TRBD1. This CDR3 comprises 12 residues. Germline V gene lookup returns CDR1 MDHEN and CDR2 SYDVKM. With 9 bases clipped from V and 5 bases from J, the junction kept 4 bases outside the gene matches. The CDR3 DNA reads as TGTGCCAGTGGGACAGGGGTGGACGAGCAGTACTTC. Its translation: CASGTGVDEQYF.

For this clonotype: This clone may be a read error of a much larger clone one base away. The chain has TRBV2 and TRBJ2-3; D not certain. The CDR3 spans 13 residues. The germline gives CDR1 SNHLY, CDR2 FYNNEI. In nucleotides, the CDR3 is TGTGCCTGCAGCCCCGGGCCCGCCCGTACGCAGTATTTT. Residues: CACSPGPARTQYF.

There are a few counts of this clonotype. This chain links TRBV5-1 with TRBJ2-7; 14 positions match TRBD2. The CDR3 sequence is 16 residues long. Trimming took 3 bases from V and 5 from J; bases not matched to a gene: 7. In germline, CDR1 is SGHRS, CDR2 YFSETQ. The CDR3, as DNA: TGCGCCAGCAGCTCCTGGACTAGCGGGGGGTTAGACGAGCAGTACTTC. Its protein is CASSSWTSGGLDEQYF.

This clonotype was counted ten times or more. The rearrangement uses TRBV4-2 and TRBJ2-7; no clear D gene. Germline CDR1 and CDR2: LGHNA and YNFKEQ. The CDR3 runs to 15 residues. Trimming left V 0 bases short and J 3 bases short, with 12 bases between. CDR3 DNA sequence: TGTGCCAGCAGCCAAGATTTGTACAGTGACTACGAGCAGTACTTC. It encodes CASSQDLYSDYEQYF.

The table lists this clonotype with many counts. The chain has TRBV18 and TRBJ2-3; the D gene is possibly TRBD2 (6 bases). Trimming cost V 2 bases and J 2 bases, with 8 bases left between them. The CDR3 length is 14 residues. CDR1 and CDR2 from the germline V gene are KGHSH and LQKENI. CDR3 protein: CASSPSGLTDTQYF. Written as DNA, the CDR3 is TGTGCCAGCTCACCAAGCGGGCTCACAGATACGCAGTATTTT.

This clonotype has more than one count but fewer than ten. CDR3 nucleotide sequence: TGTGCCAGCAGTCCACCCCATGCCGGAGGAAACACCATATATTTT. Translated, it gives CASSPPHAGGNTIYF. The chain carries TRBV12-3 or TRBV12-4 and TRBJ1-3; D gene ambiguous. The V and J ends lost 5 bases and 4 bases respectively, with 15 bases between them. This CDR3 is 15 amino acids long.

A word on this clonotype: A read error is possible here, since a much larger clone lies one base away. The rearrangement links TRBV21-1 to TRBJ1-1. TRBV21-1 is described as a pseudogene. This CDR3 spans 13 amino acids. CDR3 amino acids: CASSKAISAEAFF. The CDR3 nucleotides are TGTGCCAGCAGCAAAGCTATTTCCGCTGAAGCTTTCTTT.

This clonotype appeared a few times. The chain combines TRBV24-1 with TRBJ2-3; D uncertain. CDR3 length: 13 amino acids. V lost 7 bases and J 3 bases, leaving 10 bases between the germline ends. CDR1 and CDR2 (germline): KGHDR, SFDVKD. In DNA, the CDR3 is TGTGCCACCAGCCGGCAGGAAACAGATACGCAGTATTTT. Its protein is CATSRQETDTQYF.

This clonotype turned up a few times. The V gene is TRBV20-1, the J gene TRBJ1-1, with 11 bases aligning to TRBD1. The CDR3 runs to 14 residues. Germline CDR1 is DFQATT and CDR2 is SNEGSKA (reference sequence). CDR3 sequence (DNA): TGCAGAGGACAGGGGGCTTCTATGAACACTGAAGCTTTCTTT. It specifies CRGQGASMNTEAFF.

The table lists this clonotype with a few counts. V is TRBV28 and J is TRBJ1-1; weak D call: TRBD1 (6 bases). The length of the CDR3 is 13 residues. V lost 6 bases, J lost 4 bases, and 12 bases lay in between. CDR1 and CDR2 from the germline V gene are MDHEN and SYDVKM. The CDR3 protein is CASRLGGGTEAFF. In DNA form, the CDR3 reads TGTGCCAGCAGGCTGGGAGGGGGCACTGAAGCTTTCTTT.

This clonotype was seen at least ten times. The rearrangement uses TRBV29-1 and TRBJ2-6; D is possibly TRBD1 (6 bases). CDR1 is SQVTM and CDR2 is ANQGSEA in the germline V gene. The CDR3 length is 17 residues. Trimming stripped 6 bases from V and 4 bases from J, with 22 bases between. The CDR3 spells CSVFGQPLGLGANVLTF. Here the CDR3 DNA reads TGCAGCGTCTTTGGACAGCCTCTGGGTTTGGGGGCCAACGTCCTGACTTTC.

This clonotype was recorded a few times. This chain links TRBV7-6 with TRBJ2-7; D gene unclear. With 2 bases removed from V and 0 bases from J, the gap between germline ends came to 5 bases. In germline, CDR1 is SGHVS, CDR2 FNYEAQ. This CDR3 contains 13 residues. The CDR3 loop is CASSLSSSYEQYF. The CDR3 nucleotides are TGTGCCAGCAGCTTATCCAGCTCCTACGAGCAGTACTTC. Combining the CDR3 with reference TRBV7-6 and TRBJ2-7 gives the whole variable domain GAGVSQSPRYKVTKRGQDVALRCDPISGHVSLYWYRQALGQGPEFLTYFNYEAQQDKSGLPNDRFSAERPEGSISTLTIQRTEQRDSAMYRCASSLSSSYEQYFGPGTRLTVT.

A few counts support this clonotype. The J gene is TRBJ2-5, the V gene TRBV6-1, with D perhaps matching TRBD1 (6 bases). The CDR3 is 13 amino acids. The germline V gene encodes CDR1 MNHNS and CDR2 SASEGT. V was shortened by 6 bases and J by 1 base, with 9 bases between the two germline ends. The CDR3 sequence is CASRGTTQETQYF. DNA of the CDR3: TGTGCCAGCAGGGGGACAACCCAAGAGACCCAGTACTTC.

This clonotype was seen a handful of times. The chain links TRBV2 to TRBJ2-1, with D tentatively TRBD2 (5 bases). Germline V lookup: CDR1 SNHLY, CDR2 FYNNEI. Trimming took 4 bases from V and 9 from J, leaving 7 bases between them. The CDR3 has 11 amino acids. The CDR3 bases are TGTGCCAGCAGTGGGAGGCTTGAGCAGTTCTTC. Amino acids: CASSGRLEQFF.